The 17 T cell receptor beta chains in this list originate from one sample, sequenced in a study of glioma-infiltrating T cells after dendritic cell vaccination. Time point denoted: after dendritic cell vaccination, including at tumor progression/relapse. Libraries were prepared by immunoSEQ multiplex PCR; TCRdb keeps only in-frame clonotypes and omits some of them. The sample records about 65,000 clones, around 86% being singletons. Sample: blood, taken after dendritic cell vaccination. These receptors were obtained from a human donor with glioblastoma.

The chain links TRBV27 to TRBJ2-7; TRBD2 agrees at 7 bases. The CDR3 consists of 15 residues. J gave up 0 bases and V 6 bases, and 8 bases lay outside the gene matches. In germline, CDR1 is MNHEY, CDR2 SMNVEV (reference sequence). This CDR3 is CASSLGEGSSYEQYF. In DNA, the CDR3 is TGTGCCAGCAGCCTTGGGGAGGGAAGCTCCTACGAGCAGTACTTC.

This chain connects TRBV15 to TRBJ1-2; tentative D call: TRBD1 (6 bases). Trimming left V 3 bases short and J 1 base short, with 9 bases between. Germline loops: CDR1 LNHNV, CDR2 YYDKDF (reference sequence). The CDR3 totals 14 residues. In DNA, the CDR3 is TGTGCCACCAGCAGTACCAGGGGTAACTATGGCTACACCTTC. As protein: CATSSTRGNYGYTF.

The chain employs TRBV6-6 and TRBJ2-7, with TRBD1 identical over 8 bases. The germline V gene has CDR1 MNHNY and CDR2 SVGAGI (reference sequence). V shed 2 bases, J shed 3 bases, and the junction held 3 bases outside the gene matches. The CDR3 contains 14 residues. The DNA for the CDR3 is TGTGCCAGCAGTTACCTGGGACAGGACTACGAGCAGTACTTC. Translation gives CASSYLGQDYEQYF.

This clone was counted once. V usage is TRBV19 and J usage is TRBJ2-1; 8 bases are shared with TRBD2. Unmatched junction bases numbered 11, after V lost 6 bases and J lost 7 bases. This CDR3 region has 15 residues. Per germline, CDR1 LNHDA and CDR2 SQIVND (reference sequence). The DNA of the CDR3 is TGTGCCAGTAGGATCACTAGCGGCACACTGAATGAGCAGTTCTTC. Translated: CASRITSGTLNEQFF.

The J gene is TRBJ1-2, the V gene TRBV18; possible D gene TRBD1, 6 bases. Germline V gene data show CDR1 as KGHSH and CDR2 as LQKENI. Trimming removed 6 bases from V and 4 bases from J, with 12 bases in between. This CDR3 contains 13 residues. The CDR3, as DNA: TGTGCCAGCTCCCGGACAGTGGTCTATGGCTACACCTTC. Encoded protein: CASSRTVVYGYTF. Based on the CDR3 plus reference TRBV18 and TRBJ1-2, the full variable domain is NAGVMQNPRHLVRRRGQEARLRCSPMKGHSHVYWYRQLPEEGLKFMVYLQKENIIDESGMPKERFSAEFPKEGPSILRIQQVVRGDSAAYFCASSRTVVYGYTFGSGTRLTVV.

The chain recombines TRBV11-3 with TRBJ1-2; TRBD1 matches 10 bases. V gave up 0 bases and J gave up 5 bases; unmatched junction bases: 6. CDR3 length: 16 residues. CDR1 SGHNT and CDR2 YENEEA come from the germline V gene. The CDR3 DNA reads TGTGCCAGCAGCTTAGACCTTAGGACAGGGGGATATGGCTACACCTTC. Its protein is CASSLDLRTGGYGYTF.

The rearrangement uses TRBV10-3 and TRBJ2-7, with a weak D call TRBD1 (5 bases). The CDR3 is made up of 16 amino acids. Germline V lookup: CDR1 ENHRY, CDR2 SYGVKD. The V end lost 4 bases, the J end lost 2 bases, and 18 bases lay between the germline ends. In DNA form, the CDR3 reads TGTGCCATCAGTGTTTCGTTCGGAACGGACACCTACGAGCAGTACTTC. This translates into CAISVSFGTDTYEQYF.

The CDR3 DNA sequence: TGTGCCAGCAGAGGGGGACTAGCGGGAGTCGGGGAGCAGTTCTTC. Translating it yields CASRGGLAGVGEQFF. The chain is built from TRBV2 and TRBJ2-1; 14 bases are shared with TRBD2. Germline V gene lookup returns CDR1 SNHLY and CDR2 FYNNEI. The CDR3 covers 15 residues. The V segment lost 6 bases and the J segment 10 bases; nucleotides outside the gene matches: 8.

V and J are TRBV29-1 and TRBJ1-4; no clear D gene. Germline loops: CDR1 SQVTM, CDR2 ANQGSEA. The ends were cut back, 4 bases at V and 6 bases at J, with 9 bases in the middle. The CDR3 has 12 residues. In DNA form, the CDR3 reads TGCAGCGTTGGGCACATTGATGAAAAACTGTTTTTT. It yields the protein CSVGHIDEKLFF.

For the CDR3, the DNA is TGCAGCGTTGAAGGGCCGAACACTGAAGCTTTCTTT. Translation gives CSVEGPNTEAFF. The V and J genes are TRBV29-1 and TRBJ1-1; the D is unclear. The ends were cut back, 1 base at V and 1 base at J, with 4 bases in the middle. CDR3 length: 12 residues. Germline V gene lookup returns CDR1 SQVTM and CDR2 ANQGSEA. Full variable domain (remainder filled in from reference TRBV29-1 and TRBJ1-1): SAVISQKPSRDICQRGTSLTIQCQVDSQVTMMFWYRQQPGQSLTLIATANQGSEATYESGFVIDKFPISRPNLTFSTLTVSNMSPEDSSIYLCSVEGPNTEAFFGQGTRLTVV.

This chain joins TRBV5-4 and TRBJ1-4; TRBD1 agrees at 10 bases. The CDR3 has 14 residues. Germline CDR1 reads SGHNT; CDR2 reads YYREEE (reference sequence). The J segment lost 8 bases and the V segment lost 4 bases, leaving 5 bases of the junction unmatched. The CDR3 DNA follows: TGTGCCAGCAGCCTGGGACAGGGGAACGAAAAACTGTTTTTT. It specifies CASSLGQGNEKLFF.

The V and J genes are TRBV9 and TRBJ2-3; 9 bases are a match to TRBD2. The germline V gene encodes CDR1 SGDLS and CDR2 YYNGEE. Trimming cost V 0 bases and J 10 bases; bases outside gene matches: 6. The CDR3 has 14 amino acids. The CDR3 sequence: CASSVEASGVAQYF. Written as DNA, the CDR3 is TGTGCCAGCAGCGTAGAGGCTAGCGGGGTCGCGCAGTATTTT. Full variable domain (missing parts from reference TRBV9 and TRBJ2-3): DSGVTQTPKHLITATGQRVTLRCSPRSGDLSVYWYQQSLDQGLQFLIQYYNGEERAKGNILERFSAQQFPDLHSELNLSSLELGDSALYFCASSVEASGVAQYFGPGTRLTVL.

This clone was detected only a few times. CDR3 DNA: TGCGCCAGCAGCCTGGGGTCAGGGCGAGCTTTCTTT. Its translation is CASSLGSGRAFF. The rearrangement uses TRBV5-1 and TRBJ1-1; D is perhaps TRBD1 (5 bases). CDR3 length equals 12 residues. Germline V gene sequence: CDR1 SGHRS, CDR2 YFSETQ. Trimming took off 4 bases at V and 10 bases at J, with 14 bases between the two ends. The full variable domain, with the rest looked up from reference TRBV5-1 and TRBJ1-1, is KAGVTQTPRYLIKTRGQQVTLSCSPISGHRSVSWYQQTPGQGLQFLFEYFSETQRNKGNFPGRFSGRQFSNSRSEMNVSTLELGDSALYLCASSLGSGRAFFGQGTRLTVV.

The chain joins TRBV7-9 to TRBJ2-5; D unclear. The assigned J gene may be wrong: the sequence end matches TRBJ2-7 better. Germline lookup yields CDR1 SEHNR and CDR2 FQNEAQ (reference sequence). The CDR3 loop spans 13 amino acids. The CDR3 DNA follows: TGTGCCAGCAGCCCTGCAGGCTCCTACGAGCAGTACTTC. It translates to CASSPAGSYEQYF.

This clone has just one count. This rearrangement joins TRBV6-5 to TRBJ1-4; 7 bases are a match to TRBD1. J lost 6 bases, V lost 2 bases, and 6 bases had no gene match. Germline V gene lookup returns CDR1 MNHEY and CDR2 SVGAGI. The CDR3 runs to 15 residues. CDR3 protein: CASSYKGGRDEKLFF. The CDR3 nucleotides read TGTGCCAGCAGTTACAAAGGGGGCCGCGATGAAAAACTGTTTTTT.

This clone has only a few counts. The V gene is TRBV11-2, the J gene TRBJ1-3; 9 nucleotides line up with TRBD1. The V segment lost 2 bases and the J segment 2 bases; nucleotides outside the gene matches: 4. From germline, CDR1 is SGHAT and CDR2 FQNNGV. This CDR3 has 16 residues. CDR3 loop: CASSLTDRGTGNTIYF. CDR3 nucleotide sequence: TGTGCCAGCAGCTTAACAGACAGGGGGACTGGAAACACCATATATTTT.

The V call is TRBV9, the J call TRBJ2-1; 7 bases line up with TRBD2. CDR3 length: 13 residues. The J segment lost 8 bases and the V segment lost 0 bases, leaving 2 bases of the junction unmatched. Germline CDR1 SGDLS, CDR2 YYNGEE. CDR3 bases: TGTGCCAGCAGCGTAGATGCGGGAGATGAGCAGTTCTTC. Translating it yields CASSVDAGDEQFF.